The sequence of this T cell receptor beta chain was determined in a study of T cells in narcolepsy. Only one count was recorded for this clone. Trimming shortened V by 5 bases and J by 5 bases, and 17 bases separated the two germline ends. The CDR3 consists of 15 residues. Per germline, CDR1 SGHTA and CDR2 FQGTGA. Measured with immunoSEQ multiplex PCR; TCRdb has only the in-frame clones, and not every one. The sample yields tens of thousands of clones, roughly four fifths seen once. The chain is built from TRBV7-3 and TRBJ2-3; D is undetermined. The TCR was taken from a human donor in good health. Material: memory (CD45RA-) CD4+ T cells from blood. The CDR3 region is CASSPRGGDLDTQYF. CDR3 nucleotides: TGTGCCAGCAGCCCGAGAGGTGGAGACCTAGATACGCAGTATTTT.